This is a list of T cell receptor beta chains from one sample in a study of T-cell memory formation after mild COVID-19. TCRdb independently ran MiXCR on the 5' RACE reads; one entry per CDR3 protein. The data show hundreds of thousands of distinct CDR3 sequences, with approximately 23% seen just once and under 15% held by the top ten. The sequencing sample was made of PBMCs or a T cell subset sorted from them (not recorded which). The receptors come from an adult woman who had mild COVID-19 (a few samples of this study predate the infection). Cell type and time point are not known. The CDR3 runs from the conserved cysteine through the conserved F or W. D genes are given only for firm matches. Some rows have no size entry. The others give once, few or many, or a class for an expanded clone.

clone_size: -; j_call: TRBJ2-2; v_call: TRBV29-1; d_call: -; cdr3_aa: CSGARAGVDGELFF; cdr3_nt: TGCAGCGGGGCTAGGGCAGGGGTTGACGGGGAGCTGTTTTTT
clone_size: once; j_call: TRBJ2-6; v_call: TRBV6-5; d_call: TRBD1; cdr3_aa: CASSTRDRGAGANVLTF; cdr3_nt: TGTGCCAGCAGTACCCGGGACAGGGGTGCCGGGGCCAACGTCCTGACTTTC
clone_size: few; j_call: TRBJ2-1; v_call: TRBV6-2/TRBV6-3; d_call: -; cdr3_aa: CASGIRDSHNEQFF; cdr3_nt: TGTGCCAGCGGAATAAGGGACTCCCACAATGAGCAGTTCTTC
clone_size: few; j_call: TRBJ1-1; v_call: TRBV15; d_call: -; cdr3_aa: CATSSYPDAGESIWSTEAFF; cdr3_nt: TGTGCCACCAGCAGTTACCCGGACGCAGGAGAGTCAATCTGGAGCACTGAAGCTTTCTTT
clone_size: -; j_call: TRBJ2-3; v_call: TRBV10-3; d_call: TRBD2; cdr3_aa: CALGLAGDTQYF; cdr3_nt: TGTGCCCTTGGACTAGCGGGGGATACGCAGTATTTT
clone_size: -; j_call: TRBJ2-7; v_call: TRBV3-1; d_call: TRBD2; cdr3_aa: CASSQERGAPGEQYF; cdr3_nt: TGTGCCAGCAGCCAAGAGCGGGGGGCGCCGGGCGAGCAGTACTTC
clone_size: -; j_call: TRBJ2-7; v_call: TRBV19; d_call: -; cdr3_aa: CASSHREGEQYF; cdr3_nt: TGTGCCAGTAGTCACAGGGAGGGCGAGCAGTACTTC
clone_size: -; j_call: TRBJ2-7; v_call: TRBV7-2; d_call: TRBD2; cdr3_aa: CASLPTSGSGYEQYF; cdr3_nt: TGTGCCAGCCTTCCTACTAGCGGGAGTGGTTACGAGCAGTACTTC
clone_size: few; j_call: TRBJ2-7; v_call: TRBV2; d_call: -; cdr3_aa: CASSEQGSVYEQYF; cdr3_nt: TGTGCCAGCAGTGAACAGGGTTCGGTCTACGAGCAGTACTTC
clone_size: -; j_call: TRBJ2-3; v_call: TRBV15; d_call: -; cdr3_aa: CATSTRHGNTDTQYF; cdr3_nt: TGTGCCACCAGCACTAGACACGGAAACACAGATACGCAGTATTTT
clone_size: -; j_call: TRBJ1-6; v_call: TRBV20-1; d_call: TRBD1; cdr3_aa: CSASRDSRPGGSPLHF; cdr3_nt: TGCAGTGCTAGTAGGGACAGCCGGCCGGGGGGTTCACCCCTCCACTTT
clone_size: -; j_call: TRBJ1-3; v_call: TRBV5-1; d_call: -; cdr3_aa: CASSLDSNSGNTIYF; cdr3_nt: TGCGCCAGCAGCTTGGACAGCAACTCTGGAAACACCATATATTTT
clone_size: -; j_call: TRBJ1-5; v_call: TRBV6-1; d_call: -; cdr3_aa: CASSATVVNQPQHF; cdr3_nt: TGTGCCAGCAGTGCGACAGTAGTTAATCAGCCCCAGCATTTT
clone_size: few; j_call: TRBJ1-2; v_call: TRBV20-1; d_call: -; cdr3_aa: CSARASNYGYTF; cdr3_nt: TGCAGTGCAAGGGCGTCTAACTATGGCTACACCTTC
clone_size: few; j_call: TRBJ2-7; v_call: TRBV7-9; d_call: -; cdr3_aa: CASSPRIYEQYF; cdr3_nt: TGTGCCAGCAGCCCCCGAATTTACGAGCAGTACTTC